The T cell receptor beta chain described here comes from a study of breast tumors, draining lymph nodes, adjacent tissues. A remark on this clonotype: What it binds is unknown.

Study-level findings and limits: That most tumor T cells come from lymph nodes remained unproven.

V shed 5 bases and J 7 bases; nucleotides not matched to a gene: 13. The CDR3 length is 16 residues. MiXCR was run by TCRdb on the multiplex PCR reads, yielding one entry per CDR3 protein. The data show approximately 17,000 distinct CDR3 sequences, 45% seen once. This TCR was sampled from a female donor with breast cancer. Some clones in this sample may be carry-over from other donors' samples. This chain uses TRBV12-3 or TRBV12-4 with TRBJ2-1; 8 bases fit TRBD2. Sequenced sample: tumor-adjacent breast tissue. In nucleotides, the CDR3 is TGTGCCAGCAGTCCAACCGGGACTAGTATGCAAAATGAGCAGTTCTTC. It specifies CASSPTGTSMQNEQFF.